Listed here are 8 T cell receptor beta chains from one sample, sequenced in a study of blood T cell repertoires in COVID-19. The protocol was immunoSEQ multiplex PCR, while the TCRdb copy is restricted to in-frame clones and leaves out a portion. The repertoire consists of about 350,000 clones, with roughly 87% occurring once and the leading ten covering more than 1%. The sequencing sample was made of PBMCs or T cells enriched from blood (not recorded which). These receptor sequences come from a woman aged 25 to 39 who had recovered from COVID-19.

The CDR3 sequence is CAISESSTRQGATDTQYF. CDR3 in DNA: TGTGCCATCAGTGAGTCCTCTACTCGACAGGGGGCCACAGATACGCAGTATTTT. The rearrangement joins TRBV10-3 to TRBJ2-3, with 10 bases fitting TRBD1. Germline trimming cut 0 bases from V and 2 bases from J; bases unmatched to any gene: 8. Germline V CDR1 and CDR2: ENHRY, SYGVKD. The length of the CDR3 is 18 residues.

This sequence joins TRBV3-1 (or the pseudogene TRBV3-2) and TRBJ2-6; perhaps TRBD1 as D (5 bases). There are 18 residues in the CDR3. Germline V lookup: CDR1 LGHDT, CDR2 YNNKEL (reference sequence). V was trimmed by 2 bases and J by 1 base, leaving 15 bases between them. CDR3 nucleotides: TGTGCCAGCAGCCAAAGCAAACCAGGGATTTCTGGGGCCAACGTCCTGACTTTC. Its protein is CASSQSKPGISGANVLTF.

This chain joins TRBV9 and TRBJ2-7, with no clear D. V gave up 4 bases and J gave up 5 bases, with 13 bases separating them. The germline gives CDR1 SGDLS, CDR2 YYNGEE. This CDR3 has 13 amino acids. The CDR3 DNA follows: TGTGCCAGCAGCCTTAGCTGGGTTGACGAGCAGTACTTC. Translating it yields CASSLSWVDEQYF.

This chain uses TRBV2 with TRBJ1-3, with 8 bases fitting TRBD1. Germline V lookup: CDR1 SNHLY, CDR2 FYNNEI. This CDR3 contains 13 residues. The V and J ends lost 7 bases and 4 bases, in that order; junction bases with no gene match: 3. CDR3 residues: CASTGDRGNTIYF. Here the CDR3 DNA reads TGTGCCAGCACCGGGGACAGGGGAAACACCATATATTTT.

This sequence joins TRBV7-2 and TRBJ2-7, with D tentatively TRBD1 (5 bases). Germline V gene data show CDR1 as SGHTA and CDR2 as FQGNSA. V dropped 2 bases and J dropped 6 bases, with 17 bases sitting between them. The CDR3 spans 15 residues. The CDR3 sequence is CASSLRRDSRAEQYF. CDR3 coding DNA: TGTGCCAGCAGCTTAAGAAGAGACAGCAGGGCCGAGCAGTACTTC. Drawing the rest from reference TRBV7-2 and TRBJ2-7, the complete variable domain is GAGVSQSPSNKVTEKGKDVELRCDPISGHTALYWYRQSLGQGLEFLIYFQGNSAPDKSGLPSDRFSAERTGGSVSTLTIQRTQQEDSAVYLCASSLRRDSRAEQYFGPGTRLTVT.

The chain carries TRBV4-1 and TRBJ2-2; 8 bases are a match to TRBD1. V lost 3 bases and J lost 7; bases outside the gene matches: 13. Germline V gene lookup returns CDR1 MGHRA and CDR2 YSYEKL. The CDR3 is 17 amino acids. The CDR3 DNA sequence: TGCGCCAGCAGCCAGGGGAGGCAGGGGGCTGGTATCGGGGAGCTGTTTTTT. Translation: CASSQGRQGAGIGELFF.

Only one count was recorded for this clone. Within the sample, other DNA sequences also encode this same CDR3. The chain carries TRBV24-1 and TRBJ2-1; D perhaps matches TRBD1 (6 bases). This CDR3 is built from 14 residues. V lost 2 bases and J lost 4, with 8 bases in between. Germline V gives CDR1 KGHDR, CDR2 SFDVKD. The chain's CDR3 is CATSDSGQYNEQFF. For the CDR3, the DNA is TGTGCCACCAGTGATTCAGGACAGTACAATGAGCAGTTCTTC.

The chain couples TRBV11-2 to TRBJ2-1; tentative D call: TRBD2 (7 bases). This CDR3 has 14 amino acids. Per the germline V gene, CDR1 is SGHAT and CDR2 is FQNNGV. The ends were cut back, 2 bases at V and 7 bases at J, with 12 bases in the middle. The CDR3 sequence is CASSLRGGVNEQFF. The CDR3 DNA reads TGTGCCAGCAGCTTAAGGGGGGGCGTTAATGAGCAGTTCTTC.